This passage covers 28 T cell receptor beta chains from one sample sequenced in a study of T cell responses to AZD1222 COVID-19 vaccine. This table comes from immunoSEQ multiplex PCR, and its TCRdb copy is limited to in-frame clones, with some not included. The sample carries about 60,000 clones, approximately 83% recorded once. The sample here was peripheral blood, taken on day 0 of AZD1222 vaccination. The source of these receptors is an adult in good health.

The CDR3 nucleotides are TGTGCCATCAGGATAACGGGAACGGAGACCCAGTACTTC. Protein sequence: CAIRITGTETQYF. This chain uses TRBV10-3 with TRBJ2-5; D perhaps matches TRBD2 (5 bases). This CDR3 is 13 amino acids long. The V gene's germline CDR1 is ENHRY and CDR2 SYGVKD. V was pared by 6 bases and J by 5 bases, with 13 bases between.

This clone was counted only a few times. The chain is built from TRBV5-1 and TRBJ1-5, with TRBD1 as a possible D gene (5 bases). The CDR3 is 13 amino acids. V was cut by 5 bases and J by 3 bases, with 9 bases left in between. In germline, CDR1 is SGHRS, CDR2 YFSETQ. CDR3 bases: TGCGCCAGCAGGGCGGGGCTCAATCAGCCCCAGCATTTT. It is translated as CASRAGLNQPQHF.

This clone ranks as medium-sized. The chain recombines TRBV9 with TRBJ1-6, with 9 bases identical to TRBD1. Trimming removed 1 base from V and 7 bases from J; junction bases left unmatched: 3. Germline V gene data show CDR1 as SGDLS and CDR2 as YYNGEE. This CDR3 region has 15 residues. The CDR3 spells CASSVHGTGNSPLHF. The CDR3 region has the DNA TGTGCCAGCAGCGTACACGGGACAGGGAATTCACCCCTCCACTTT.

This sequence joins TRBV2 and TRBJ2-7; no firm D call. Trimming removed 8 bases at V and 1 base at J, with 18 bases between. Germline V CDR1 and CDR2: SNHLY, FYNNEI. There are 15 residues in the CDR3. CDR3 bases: TGTGCCAGCCGCGCCGACTTCTCACTTTCCTACGAGCAGTACTTC. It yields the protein CASRADFSLSYEQYF. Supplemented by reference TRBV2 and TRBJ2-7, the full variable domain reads EPEVTQTPSHQVTQMGQEVILRCVPISNHLYFYWYRQILGQKVEFLVSFYNNEISEKSEIFDDQFSVERPDGSNFTLKIRSTKLEDSAMYFCASRADFSLSYEQYFGPGTRLTVT.

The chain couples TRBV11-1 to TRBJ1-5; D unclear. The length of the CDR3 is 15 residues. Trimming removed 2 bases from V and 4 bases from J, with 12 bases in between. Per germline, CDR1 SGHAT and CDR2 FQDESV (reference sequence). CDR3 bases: TGTGCCAGCAGCTTAAGTTCCGCAGAGAATCAGCCCCAGCATTTT. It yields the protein CASSLSSAENQPQHF.

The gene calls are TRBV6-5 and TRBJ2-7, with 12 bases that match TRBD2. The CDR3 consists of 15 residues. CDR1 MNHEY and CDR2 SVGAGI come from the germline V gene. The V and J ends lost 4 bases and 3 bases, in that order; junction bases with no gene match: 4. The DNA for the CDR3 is TGTGCCAGCAGTTCCCTAGCGGGGGGGGTCTACGAGCAGTACTTC. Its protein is CASSSLAGGVYEQYF.

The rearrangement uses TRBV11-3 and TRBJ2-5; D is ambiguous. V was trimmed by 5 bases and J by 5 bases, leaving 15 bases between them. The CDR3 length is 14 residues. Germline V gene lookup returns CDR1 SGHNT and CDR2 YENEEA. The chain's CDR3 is CASSPDGSGETQYF. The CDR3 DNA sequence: TGTGCCAGCAGCCCAGACGGGTCCGGGGAGACCCAGTACTTC. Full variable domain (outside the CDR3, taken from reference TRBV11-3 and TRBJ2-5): EAGVVQSPRYKIIEKKQPVAFWCNPISGHNTLYWYLQNLGQGPELLIRYENEEAVDDSQLPKDRFSAERLKGVDSTLKIQPAELGDSAVYLCASSPDGSGETQYFGPGTRLLVL.

CDR3 bases: TGTGCCAGCATGGGGGGGGGTGGCAATCAGCCCCAGCATTTT. It yields the protein CASMGGGGNQPQHF. The gene calls are TRBV7-2 and TRBJ1-5; D possibly corresponds to TRBD1 (5 bases). This CDR3 is 14 amino acids long. V gave up 7 bases and J gave up 2 bases, with 12 bases separating them. Looked up from germline, CDR1 is SGHTA and CDR2 is FQGNSA.

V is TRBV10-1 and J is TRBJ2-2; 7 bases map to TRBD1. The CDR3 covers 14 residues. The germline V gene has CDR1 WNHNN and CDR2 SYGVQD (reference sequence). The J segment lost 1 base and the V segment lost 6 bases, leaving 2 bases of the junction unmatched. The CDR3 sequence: CASRRDRNTGELFF. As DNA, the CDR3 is TGCGCCAGCAGACGGGACAGGAACACCGGGGAGCTGTTTTTT.

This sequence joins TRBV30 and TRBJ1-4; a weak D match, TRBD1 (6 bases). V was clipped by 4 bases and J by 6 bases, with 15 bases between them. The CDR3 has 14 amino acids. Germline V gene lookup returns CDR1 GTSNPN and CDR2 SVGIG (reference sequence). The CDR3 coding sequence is TGTGCCTGGACTATTACAGGGTGGGATGAAAAACTGTTTTTT. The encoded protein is CAWTITGWDEKLFF.

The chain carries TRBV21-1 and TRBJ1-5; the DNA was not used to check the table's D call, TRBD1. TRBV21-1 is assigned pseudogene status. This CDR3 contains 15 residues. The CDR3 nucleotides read TGTGCCAGCAGCAAAAGGGGTGTGGATTATCAGCCCCAGCATTTT. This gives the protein CASSKRGVDYQPQHF.

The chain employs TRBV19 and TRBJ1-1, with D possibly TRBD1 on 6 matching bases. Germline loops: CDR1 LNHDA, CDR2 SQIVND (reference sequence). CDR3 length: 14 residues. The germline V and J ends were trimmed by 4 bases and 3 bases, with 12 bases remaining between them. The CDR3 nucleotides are TGTGCCAGTAGTACTCTGGACAGATACACTGAAGCTTTCTTT. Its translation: CASSTLDRYTEAFF.

The CDR3 here is CASSRDPGNTIYF. In nucleotides, the CDR3 is TGTGCCAGCAGCCGGGACCCTGGAAACACCATATATTTT. The chain is built from TRBV6-5 and TRBJ1-3; tentative D call: TRBD1 (5 bases). The V gene lost 6 bases and the J gene lost 2 bases, with 8 bases spanning the gap. This CDR3 spans 13 amino acids. CDR1 is MNHEY, CDR2 SVGAGI, per germline.

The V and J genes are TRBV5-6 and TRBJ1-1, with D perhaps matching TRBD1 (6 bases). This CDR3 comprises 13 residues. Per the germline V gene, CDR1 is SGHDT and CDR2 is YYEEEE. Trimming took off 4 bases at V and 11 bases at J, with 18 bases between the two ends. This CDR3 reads CASSLGGPLSAFF. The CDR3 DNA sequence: TGTGCCAGCAGCCTGGGGGGGCCTTTGAGTGCTTTCTTT.

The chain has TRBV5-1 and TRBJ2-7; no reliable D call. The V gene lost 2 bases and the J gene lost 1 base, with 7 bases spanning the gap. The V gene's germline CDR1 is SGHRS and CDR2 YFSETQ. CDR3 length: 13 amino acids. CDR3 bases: TGCGCCAGCAGCTTTGAGCCTTCCTACGAGCAGTACTTC. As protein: CASSFEPSYEQYF.

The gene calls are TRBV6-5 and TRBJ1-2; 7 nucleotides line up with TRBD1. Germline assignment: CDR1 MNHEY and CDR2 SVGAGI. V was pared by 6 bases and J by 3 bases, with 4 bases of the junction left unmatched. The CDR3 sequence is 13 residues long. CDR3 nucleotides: TGTGCCAGCAGCTACGGACAGGACTATGGCTACACCTTC. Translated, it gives CASSYGQDYGYTF.

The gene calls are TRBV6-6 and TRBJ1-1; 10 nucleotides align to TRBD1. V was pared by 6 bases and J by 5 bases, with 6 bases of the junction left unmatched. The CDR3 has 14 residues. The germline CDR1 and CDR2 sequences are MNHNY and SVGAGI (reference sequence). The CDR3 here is CASRPGQGITEAFF. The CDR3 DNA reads TGTGCCAGCAGGCCGGGACAGGGGATTACTGAAGCTTTCTTT.

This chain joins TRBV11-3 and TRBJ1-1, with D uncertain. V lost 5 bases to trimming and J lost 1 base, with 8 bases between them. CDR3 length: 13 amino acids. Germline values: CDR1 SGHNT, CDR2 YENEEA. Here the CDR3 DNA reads TGTGCCAGCAGCGCCTCTCCGAACACTGAAGCTTTCTTT. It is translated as CASSASPNTEAFF.

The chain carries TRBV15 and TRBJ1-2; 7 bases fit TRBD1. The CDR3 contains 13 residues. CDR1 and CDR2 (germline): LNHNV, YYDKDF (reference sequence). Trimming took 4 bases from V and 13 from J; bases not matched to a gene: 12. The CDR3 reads CATSTRQGSTGTF. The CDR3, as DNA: TGTGCCACCAGCACTCGACAGGGTAGCACCGGCACCTTC.

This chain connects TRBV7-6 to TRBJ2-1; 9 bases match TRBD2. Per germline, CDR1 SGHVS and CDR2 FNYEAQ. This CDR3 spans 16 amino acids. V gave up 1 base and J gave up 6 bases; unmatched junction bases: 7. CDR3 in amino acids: CASSLVVAGAPNEQFF. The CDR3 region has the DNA TGTGCCAGCAGCTTAGTGGTAGCGGGGGCCCCCAATGAGCAGTTCTTC.

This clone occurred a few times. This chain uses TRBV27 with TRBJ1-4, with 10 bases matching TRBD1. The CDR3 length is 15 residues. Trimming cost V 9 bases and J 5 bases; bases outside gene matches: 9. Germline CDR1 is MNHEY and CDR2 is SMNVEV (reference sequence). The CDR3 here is CASSRDRGRNEKLFF. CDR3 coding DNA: TGTGCCAGTTCCCGGGACAGGGGACGGAATGAAAAACTGTTTTTT.

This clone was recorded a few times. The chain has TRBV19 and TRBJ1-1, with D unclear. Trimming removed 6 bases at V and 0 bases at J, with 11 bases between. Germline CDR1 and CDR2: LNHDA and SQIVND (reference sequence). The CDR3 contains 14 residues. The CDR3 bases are TGTGCCAGTAGGAGGAGTGAAATGAACACTGAAGCTTTCTTT. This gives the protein CASRRSEMNTEAFF.

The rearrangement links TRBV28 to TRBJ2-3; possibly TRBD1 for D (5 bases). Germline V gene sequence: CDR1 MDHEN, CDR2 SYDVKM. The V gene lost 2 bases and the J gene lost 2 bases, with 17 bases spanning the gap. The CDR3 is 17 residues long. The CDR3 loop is CASSLNPITGPTDTQYF. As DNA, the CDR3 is TGTGCCAGCAGTTTAAATCCAATTACAGGTCCCACAGATACGCAGTATTTT.

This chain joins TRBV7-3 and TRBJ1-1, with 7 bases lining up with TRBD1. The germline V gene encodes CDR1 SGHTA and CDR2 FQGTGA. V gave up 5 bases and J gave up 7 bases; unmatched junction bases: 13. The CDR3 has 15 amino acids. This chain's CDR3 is CASSIGQAGSGEAFF. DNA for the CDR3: TGTGCCAGCAGCATAGGACAGGCCGGGTCCGGTGAAGCTTTCTTT.

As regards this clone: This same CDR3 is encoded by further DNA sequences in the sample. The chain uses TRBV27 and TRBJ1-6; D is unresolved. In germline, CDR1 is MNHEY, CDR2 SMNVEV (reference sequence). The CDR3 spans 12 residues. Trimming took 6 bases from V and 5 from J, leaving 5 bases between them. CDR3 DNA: TGTGCCAGCAGCCGTAATAATTCACCCCTCCACTTT. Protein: CASSRNNSPLHF.

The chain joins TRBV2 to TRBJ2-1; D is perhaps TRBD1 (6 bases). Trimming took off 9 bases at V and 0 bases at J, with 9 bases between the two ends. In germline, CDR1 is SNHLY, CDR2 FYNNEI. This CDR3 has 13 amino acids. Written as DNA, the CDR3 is TGTGCCAGTGAACAGGGCTCCTACAATGAGCAGTTCTTC. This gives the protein CASEQGSYNEQFF.

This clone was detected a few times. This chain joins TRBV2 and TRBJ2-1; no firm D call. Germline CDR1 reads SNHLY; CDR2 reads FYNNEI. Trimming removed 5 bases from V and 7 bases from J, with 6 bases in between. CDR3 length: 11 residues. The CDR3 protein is CASSYSNEQFF. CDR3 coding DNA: TGTGCCAGCAGTTACAGTAATGAGCAGTTCTTC.

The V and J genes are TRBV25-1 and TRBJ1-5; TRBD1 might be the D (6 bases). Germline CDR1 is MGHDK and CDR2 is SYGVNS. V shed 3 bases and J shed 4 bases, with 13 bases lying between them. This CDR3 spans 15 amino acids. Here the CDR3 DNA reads TGTGCCAGCAGTGATTCCGGGACACTAAATCAGCCCCAGCATTTT. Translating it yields CASSDSGTLNQPQHF.